The T cell receptor beta chain described here comes from a study of T cells in Graves' hyperthyroidism and ophthalmopathy. Study as a whole: Peripheral blood was collected at initial diagnosis, before any treatment.

Extraction of PBMCs used roughly 10 ml of fresh peripheral blood. This clonotype was recorded many times. Regions amplified from RNA transcripts were the TCR beta CDR3 regions. With the HTBI primer set, the TCR CDR3 went through a first round of RT-PCR. A single record per CDR3 protein comes from TCRdb applying MiXCR to the multiplex PCR reads. The sample has almost 250,000 distinct CDR3 sequences, roughly 22% seen once. The CDR3 runs to 18 residues. CDR1 is SGHNT, CDR2 YYREEE, per germline (reference sequence). Trimming shortened V by 0 bases and J by 0 bases, and 18 bases separated the two germline ends.

The clonotype was recovered from a woman between 35 and 50 years old with Graves' ophthalmopathy. The sample taken for sequencing was blood. The rearrangement joins TRBV5-4 to TRBJ2-5; tentative D call: TRBD2 (6 bases). The CDR3 loop is CASSLGRLGLSNQETQYF. CDR3 bases: TGTGCCAGCAGCTTGGGTCGATTGGGACTGTCTAACCAAGAGACCCAGTACTTC.